The rows below give T cell receptor beta chains drawn from one sample of a study of T cell changes during pregnancy in multiple sclerosis. TCRdb keeps only in-frame clones here, not all; method: immunoSEQ multiplex PCR. The sample holds more than 100,000 clones, 85% to 95% seen once. The input for sequencing was peripheral blood, taken after pregnancy. The receptors were gathered from a female donor with multiple sclerosis, enrolled in a pregnancy study. Each CDR3 is given with its conserved first and last residue. The D gene is left open where the match is weak. Not all rows give a size; the values are once, few, many and, for expanded clones, a class.

J: TRBJ1-2
D: TRBD1
V: TRBV29-1
size: .
DNA: TGCAGCGTTGAAGCCAGGGGGTCCTATGGCTACACCTTC
CDR3: CSVEARGSYGYTF

J: TRBJ2-3
D: TRBD2
V: TRBV28
size: .
DNA: TGTGCCAGCAGTTTGTCGACTAGCGGGATAGATACGCAGTATTTT
CDR3: CASSLSTSGIDTQYF

J: TRBJ1-5
D: .
V: TRBV7-2
size: .
DNA: TGTGCCAGCAGCTTAGGTTATCGGGGGAATCAGCCCCAGCATTTT
CDR3: CASSLGYRGNQPQHF

J: TRBJ2-1
D: TRBD1
V: TRBV7-9
size: .
DNA: TGTGCCAGCAGCGTAGCCTACAGGGGGCTTGAGCAGTTCTTC
CDR3: CASSVAYRGLEQFF

J: TRBJ2-7
D: .
V: TRBV7-2
size: .
DNA: TGTGCCAGCAGAGGAGGCTCCTACGAGCAGTACTTC
CDR3: CASRGGSYEQYF

J: TRBJ1-1
D: .
V: TRBV15
size: .
DNA: TGTGCCACCAGCGCGTACCGACAGCTGAACACTGAAGCTTTCTTT
CDR3: CATSAYRQLNTEAFF

J: TRBJ2-2
D: .
V: TRBV15
size: once
DNA: TGTGCCACCAGCACCATCGGGACATTCAACACCGGGGAGCTGTTTTTT
CDR3: CATSTIGTFNTGELFF

J: TRBJ1-5
D: TRBD1
V: TRBV27
size: .
DNA: TGTGCCAGCAGTTTAGGGACAGGGGGCCGGCAGCCCCAGCATTTT
CDR3: CASSLGTGGRQPQHF

J: TRBJ2-7
D: TRBD1
V: TRBV7-9
size: once
DNA: TGTGCCAGCAGCTTAGCGACGGGACAGGGGTTGGGTGAGCAGTACTTC
CDR3: CASSLATGQGLGEQYF

J: TRBJ2-7
D: TRBD1
V: TRBV10-1
size: .
DNA: TGCGCCAGCAGTACCGGTAGGGGGCCCTACGAGCAGTACTTC
CDR3: CASSTGRGPYEQYF

J: TRBJ1-5
D: .
V: TRBV28
size: .
DNA: TGTGCCAGCAGGTTAGAGAATCAGCCCCAGCATTTT
CDR3: CASRLENQPQHF

J: TRBJ2-1
D: .
V: TRBV14
size: .
DNA: TGTGCCAGCAGCCAAGCCTCCGAGCAGTTCTTC
CDR3: CASSQASEQFF

J: TRBJ1-3
D: .
V: TRBV6-1
size: .
DNA: TGTGCCAGCAGTGAACCCGAAGGGGCTGGAAACACCATATATTTT
CDR3: CASSEPEGAGNTIYF

J: TRBJ2-2
D: .
V: TRBV28
size: .
DNA: TGTGCCAGCCGTCACTTCAACTCGAACACCGGGGAGCTGTTTTTT
CDR3: CASRHFNSNTGELFF

J: TRBJ2-5
D: .
V: TRBV10-3
size: .
DNA: TGTGCCATCAGTGAGTCGAGGGGGAGGGCGGTCCAAGAGACCCAGTACTTC
CDR3: CAISESRGRAVQETQYF

J: TRBJ2-3
D: .
V: TRBV6-6
size: .
DNA: TGTGCCAGCAGTTACAGGCGGGGAAGCACAGATACGCAGTATTTT
CDR3: CASSYRRGSTDTQYF

J: TRBJ2-1
D: .
V: TRBV27
size: .
DNA: TGTGCCAGCAGTTTACTCGCGGGGCTCTACAATGAGCAGTTCTTC
CDR3: CASSLLAGLYNEQFF

J: TRBJ2-1
D: TRBD2
V: TRBV27
size: .
DNA: TGTGCCAGCAGTCTAGCGGGAGGGCCGCTCAATGAGCAGTTCTTC
CDR3: CASSLAGGPLNEQFF

J: TRBJ2-7
D: .
V: TRBV19
size: .
DNA: TGTGCCAGTAACCACGCCAGGGGCGACTACGAGCAGTACTTC
CDR3: CASNHARGDYEQYF

J: TRBJ2-7
D: TRBD2
V: TRBV11-2
size: .
DNA: TGTGCCAGCAGCTCCGGGACTAGCTCCTACGAGCAGTACTTC
CDR3: CASSSGTSSYEQYF

J: TRBJ2-1
D: TRBD2
V: TRBV7-6
size: .
DNA: TGTGCCAGCAGCAATCTTGGGAGAGCGGGGGAGCAGTTCTTC
CDR3: CASSNLGRAGEQFF

J: TRBJ2-5
D: TRBD2
V: TRBV5-4
size: .
DNA: TGTGCCAGCAGCTTGGGACTAGCGGGGGTGAGAAGAGAGACCCAGTACTTC
CDR3: CASSLGLAGVRRETQYF

J: TRBJ1-2
D: TRBD1
V: TRBV19
size: .
DNA: TGTGCCAGTAAGCCTATCCAGGGGGCCAAAGGCAACTATGGCTACACCTTC
CDR3: CASKPIQGAKGNYGYTF

J: TRBJ1-2
D: .
V: TRBV7-3
size: few
DNA: TGTGCCAGCAGCTTAATAGCGGGGTATGGCTACACCTTC
CDR3: CASSLIAGYGYTF

J: TRBJ2-5
D: .
V: TRBV29-1
size: .
DNA: TGCAGCGTGCCAATCGGACAGCTACAAGAGACCCAGTACTTC
CDR3: CSVPIGQLQETQYF

J: TRBJ2-2
D: TRBD2
V: TRBV19
size: .
DNA: TGTGCCAGTAGTAATCTGGCGGGGGCGAACACCGGGGAGCTGTTTTTT
CDR3: CASSNLAGANTGELFF

J: TRBJ1-5
D: .
V: TRBV6-5
size: .
DNA: TGTGCCAGCAGTTACTCTCTATCGAGCAATCAGCCCCAGCATTTT
CDR3: CASSYSLSSNQPQHF

J: TRBJ2-7
D: TRBD2
V: TRBV30
size: .
DNA: TGTGCCTGGAGTGTACTCCCGGGAGGGCCGTCCTACGAGCAGTACTTC
CDR3: CAWSVLPGGPSYEQYF

J: TRBJ1-5
D: .
V: TRBV7-8
size: .
DNA: TGTGCCAGCAGCTTACCAGGGTCTCCTAGCAATCAGCCCCAGCATTTT
CDR3: CASSLPGSPSNQPQHF

J: TRBJ1-4
D: TRBD1
V: TRBV11-2
size: .
DNA: TGTGCCAGCAGCCGAATTACAGGGGGAGTAGGTGAAAAACTGTTTTTT
CDR3: CASSRITGGVGEKLFF

J: TRBJ1-5
D: .
V: TRBV19
size: once
DNA: TGTGCCAGTAGTAGTACCCGGGGGGGTCAGCCCCAGCATTTT
CDR3: CASSSTRGGQPQHF

J: TRBJ2-7
D: .
V: TRBV4-1
size: .
DNA: TGCGCCAGCAGCCAAGTCTTAGTCGCCTCGGGAGAGCAGTACTTC
CDR3: CASSQVLVASGEQYF

J: TRBJ2-3
D: TRBD2
V: TRBV7-9
size: once
DNA: TGTGCCAGCAGCTCTTTAGCGGGAGTAACCCCCACAGATACGCAGTATTTT
CDR3: CASSSLAGVTPTDTQYF

J: TRBJ2-7
D: TRBD2
V: TRBV29-1
size: once
DNA: TGCAGCGTTAGTAAGGGTAGCGGGAGGTGGTACGAGCAGTACTTC
CDR3: CSVSKGSGRWYEQYF

J: TRBJ2-1
D: .
V: TRBV19
size: .
DNA: TGTGCCAGTCCTAGGCAGGGCCCCTCAAGCACCCCTTACTACTCATACAATGAGCAGTTCTTC
CDR3: CASPRQGPSSTPYYSYNEQFF

J: TRBJ1-1
D: .
V: TRBV4-1
size: .
DNA: TGCGCCAGCAGCCAAGGAAGGGGAACTGAAGCTTTCTTT
CDR3: CASSQGRGTEAFF

J: TRBJ2-7
D: .
V: TRBV2
size: .
DNA: TGTGCCTTTCGGGCCCGCGACAGAACCCACGAGCAGTACTTC
CDR3: CAFRARDRTHEQYF

J: TRBJ1-1
D: TRBD1
V: TRBV7-2
size: .
DNA: TGTGCCAGCAGCTTAGTGGGCACAGGGGGCAAGAACACTGAAGCTTTCTTT
CDR3: CASSLVGTGGKNTEAFF